This entry concerns a single T cell receptor (beta chain). This clone was seen at least ten times. Its binding antigen is unknown. Base quality data are lacking; no much larger clone is found one base away. The protocol used for the library was PCR. Instrument on record: Illumina HiSeq 4000. High-throughput sequencing was used to profile the TCR beta-chain CDR3 region of every patient. As for the authors' bioinformatics: CDR3 differences across clinicopathological groups were used to build a classifier for discriminating distant-metastatic papillary thyroid cancer patients. Repertoire diversity was assessed with the Shannon index, and tumor-blood repertoire similarity with the Morisita-Horn index. The public sequencing data were trimmed at Q25 with fastp and processed into clonotypes with MiXCR by TCRdb, which kept only in-frame beta chains. TCRdb's processing, not the authors', yielded these V and J calls. The table for this sample lists approximately 14,000 clones; approximately 32% of them were counted only once. In total, the top ten clones hold roughly half of the sample.

No patient had received any treatment before thyroid surgery. Using T-cell receptor beta sequencing, the researchers looked back retrospectively at clinical samples from patients, gathered between about 2012 and 2019. This specimen belongs to a study of metastatic and nonmetastatic thyroid tumors (dated by TCRdb to the early 2020s). Regarding the research as a whole: The researchers compared repertoires between peripheral blood samples and tumor or nodule tissue samples from patients with malignant or benign thyroid disease.

Beyond this particular receptor, the publication reports: In both blood and tumor samples, TCR beta diversity was reported to be significantly higher in malignant tumors than in benign nodules.

The receptor comes from a male donor with papillary thyroid cancer or a benign thyroid nodule (not recorded which). Some clones in this sample may be carry-over from other donors' samples. The sample was tumor tissue.

The CDR3 amino acid sequence is: CSAYRGREKLFF. The DNA sequence reads TGCAGTGCTTACAGGGGGCGGGAAAAACTGTTTTTT. Here the chain combines TRBV20-1 and TRBJ1-4, with 9 bases in between that match TRBD1. Including cysteine and phenylalanine, the CDR3 has 12 amino acids. This entry keeps only the CDR3 DNA: 36 bases, framed from base 1. CDR1 and CDR2 are read off the germline V gene (reference sequence) as DFQATT and SNEGSKA. Ends trimmed: V by 5 bases, J by 8 bases; bases unmatched to a gene: 3.